These 23 T cell receptor beta chains share one sample of origin, sequenced in a study of siplizumab effects on memory and regulatory T cells. Some clones are missing from TCRdb's copy, which holds only in-frame ones; the method was immunoSEQ multiplex PCR. The data show around 100,000 clones, about nine tenths seen once. The sample taken for sequencing was CD4+ T cells sorted from blood. The receptors originated from a human donor in good health.

This chain connects TRBV28 to TRBJ2-5; D is perhaps TRBD2 (5 bases). The length of the CDR3 is 16 residues. V gave up 4 bases and J gave up 0 bases, with 15 bases separating them. CDR1 and CDR2 from the germline V gene are MDHEN and SYDVKM. The DNA of the CDR3 is TGTGCCAGCAGTTCAGCGGCAGGCAAGTACCAAGAGACCCAGTACTTC. As protein: CASSSAAGKYQETQYF.

The V call is TRBV4-2, the J call TRBJ1-2, with 10 bases identical to TRBD1. V was clipped by 1 base and J by 4 bases; unmatched bases: 6. Looked up from germline, CDR1 is LGHNA and CDR2 is YNFKEQ. The CDR3 totals 16 residues. The CDR3 loop reads CASSQVGGQGTYGYTF. In nucleotides, the CDR3 is TGTGCCAGCAGCCAAGTCGGGGGACAGGGGACCTATGGCTACACCTTC.

The chain has TRBV6-5 and TRBJ1-2; no firm D call. The germline V gene encodes CDR1 MNHEY and CDR2 SVGAGI. V was cut by 5 bases and J by 4 bases, with 11 bases left in between. The CDR3 consists of 13 residues. The CDR3 nucleotides read TGTGCCAGCAGTCATGGGGATTTCTATGGCTACACCTTC. Its translation: CASSHGDFYGYTF.

The rearrangement uses TRBV7-3 and TRBJ1-1; 7 nucleotides line up with TRBD1. CDR3 length: 14 amino acids. Per germline, CDR1 SGHTA and CDR2 FQGTGA. Trimming at V came to 6 bases and at J to 4 bases, leaving 8 bases not matched to a gene. The CDR3 DNA reads as TGTGCCAGCAGTTGGCACAGGGACAGCACTGAAGCTTTCTTT. Translated: CASSWHRDSTEAFF.

The chain joins TRBV7-2 to TRBJ1-2; D is ambiguous. CDR3 length equals 15 residues. Germline V gene lookup returns CDR1 SGHTA and CDR2 FQGNSA. V dropped 2 bases and J dropped 4 bases, with 14 bases sitting between them. The CDR3 DNA reads TGTGCCAGCAGCTTAAACCGGGGATTGAGCTATGGCTACACCTTC. The encoded protein is CASSLNRGLSYGYTF.

The rearrangement links TRBV7-9 to TRBJ1-1; a possible D gene is TRBD1 (6 bases). V was clipped by 5 bases and J by 6 bases, with 13 bases between them. CDR3 length equals 13 residues. Germline-derived CDR1 and CDR2 are SEHNR and FQNEAQ (reference sequence). This chain's CDR3 is CASSQGSFPEAFF. The CDR3 DNA reads as TGTGCCAGCAGCCAGGGGAGTTTCCCTGAAGCTTTCTTT.

The CDR3 here is CASSQVQGWYEQYF. The CDR3 DNA reads as TGTGCCAGCAGCCAAGTTCAGGGGTGGTACGAGCAGTACTTC. J is TRBJ2-7 and V is TRBV14; weak D call: TRBD1 (6 bases). In germline, CDR1 is SGHDN, CDR2 FVKESK. The CDR3 totals 14 residues. V was clipped by 1 base and J by 4 bases, with 11 bases between them. The full variable domain, with the rest looked up from reference TRBV14 and TRBJ2-7, is EAGVTQFPSHSVIEKGQTVTLRCDPISGHDNLYWYRRVMGKEIKFLLHFVKESKQDESGMPNNRFLAERTGGTYSTLKVQPAELEDSGVYFCASSQVQGWYEQYFGPGTRLTVT.

The V call is TRBV7-3, the J call TRBJ2-3, with a possible D match to TRBD1 (7 bases). Trimming stripped 5 bases from V and 0 bases from J, with 12 bases between. CDR1 and CDR2 from the germline V gene are SGHTA and FQGTGA. This CDR3 contains 15 residues. This CDR3 reads CASSLQGTSTDTQYF. The CDR3 region has the DNA TGTGCCAGCAGCCTACAGGGGACTAGCACAGATACGCAGTATTTT.

This chain joins TRBV7-2 and TRBJ1-5; the D is unclear. Germline V lookup: CDR1 SGHTA, CDR2 FQGNSA. Trimming left V 5 bases short and J 4 bases short, with 9 bases between. This CDR3 comprises 13 residues. CDR3 region: CASSQLGNQPQHF. Here the CDR3 DNA reads TGTGCCAGCAGCCAGCTGGGGAATCAGCCCCAGCATTTT.

The chain has TRBV11-2 and TRBJ2-1; D remains unclear. From germline, CDR1 is SGHAT and CDR2 FQNNGV. Trimming took off 7 bases at V and 8 bases at J, with 15 bases between the two ends. This CDR3 comprises 13 residues. The CDR3 coding sequence is TGTGCCAGCACCAAGCTTATTCCCGATGAGCAGTTCTTC. Its protein is CASTKLIPDEQFF.

Here the CDR3 DNA reads TGTGCCAGCAGCTTCTGGGGGGTGAATCAGCCCCAGCATTTT. This sequence encodes CASSFWGVNQPQHF. The chain combines TRBV5-4 with TRBJ1-5, with D possibly being TRBD1 (5 bases). Between the trimmed V and J ends, which lost 2 bases and 4 bases, there was a span of 10 bases. The CDR3 totals 14 residues. Germline V gene lookup returns CDR1 SGHNT and CDR2 YYREEE (reference sequence).

The chain recombines TRBV5-1 with TRBJ2-3; tentatively, D is TRBD2 (6 bases). CDR1 is SGHRS and CDR2 is YFSETQ in the germline V gene. The CDR3 is 14 amino acids. Trimming left V 3 bases short and J 5 bases short, with 13 bases between. CDR3 nucleotide sequence: TGCGCCAGCAGCTCTCGACTAGGTGGAGATACGCAGTATTTT. As protein: CASSSRLGGDTQYF.

CDR3 region: CASSEDRAPYEQYF. The CDR3 DNA is TGCGCCAGCAGCGAGGACCGGGCCCCCTACGAGCAGTACTTC. The V and J genes are TRBV5-1 and TRBJ2-7; D call uncertain. This CDR3 has 14 amino acids. CDR1 and CDR2 (germline): SGHRS, YFSETQ. The V gene lost 4 bases and the J gene lost 2 bases, with 13 bases spanning the gap.

The chain carries TRBV19 and TRBJ2-1; unclear D gene. CDR3 length: 15 amino acids. The V gene lost 5 bases and the J gene lost 0 bases, with 11 bases spanning the gap. Germline-derived CDR1 and CDR2 are LNHDA and SQIVND (reference sequence). Here the CDR3 DNA reads TGTGCCAGTAGTTTACTTAGCAGCTCCTACAATGAGCAGTTCTTC. Amino acids: CASSLLSSSYNEQFF. Using reference TRBV19 and TRBJ2-1 for the parts outside the CDR3, the full variable domain is DGGITQSPKYLFRKEGQNVTLSCEQNLNHDAMYWYRQDPGQGLRLIYYSQIVNDFQKGDIAEGYSVSREKKESFPLTVTSAQKNPTAFYLCASSLLSSSYNEQFFGPGTRLTVL.

The V call is TRBV7-3, the J call TRBJ1-1; D possibly corresponds to TRBD1 (5 bases). This CDR3 region has 13 residues. The ends were cut back, 5 bases at V and 8 bases at J, with 15 bases in the middle. In germline, CDR1 is SGHTA, CDR2 FQGTGA. CDR3 protein: CASSVTATAEAFF. The CDR3 DNA reads TGTGCCAGCAGCGTCACAGCGACAGCCGAAGCTTTCTTT.

V is TRBV28 and J is TRBJ2-6; D remains unclear. The CDR3 is 14 residues long. CDR1 and CDR2 from the germline V gene are MDHEN and SYDVKM. V lost 5 bases and J lost 0, with 5 bases in between. In DNA form, the CDR3 reads TGTGCCAGCAGTCCCCCCTCTGGGGCCAACGTCCTGACTTTC. Translated, it gives CASSPPSGANVLTF.

This chain links TRBV11-1 with TRBJ2-1, with D perhaps TRBD1 (5 bases). V gave up 5 bases and J gave up 4 bases, with 9 bases separating them. The CDR3 totals 13 residues. The V gene's germline CDR1 is SGHAT and CDR2 FQDESV (reference sequence). The CDR3: CASSVTGYNEQFF. The CDR3 region has the DNA TGTGCCAGCAGCGTAACAGGATACAATGAGCAGTTCTTC.

In DNA, the CDR3 is TGTGCCAGCACCCGGGGCCCTAGCGGGGCCACCGGGGAGCTGTTTTTT. Its translation: CASTRGPSGATGELFF. The chain uses TRBV5-6 and TRBJ2-2, with 9 bases lining up with TRBD2. Looked up from germline, CDR1 is SGHDT and CDR2 is YYEEEE. CDR3 length: 16 amino acids. V gave up 6 bases and J gave up 4 bases; unmatched junction bases: 10.

The rearrangement joins TRBV19 to TRBJ1-5; possible D gene TRBD1, 5 bases. The CDR3 extends over 15 amino acids. With 3 bases removed from V and 0 bases from J, the gap between germline ends came to 9 bases. Germline V gives CDR1 LNHDA, CDR2 SQIVND (reference sequence). The CDR3 loop is CASSMGRYSNQPQHF. CDR3 in DNA: TGTGCCAGTAGTATGGGACGGTATAGCAATCAGCCCCAGCATTTT.

The V and J genes are TRBV5-6 and TRBJ1-2; TRBD1 is a possible D gene (6 bases). CDR1 and CDR2 (germline): SGHDT, YYEEEE. This CDR3 spans 14 amino acids. V gave up 1 base and J gave up 2 bases, with 9 bases separating them. CDR3 region: CASSLPQGNYGYTF. The CDR3 nucleotides read TGTGCCAGCAGCTTGCCACAGGGAAACTATGGCTACACCTTC.

This clone was seen only a few times. The chain joins TRBV10-3 to TRBJ1-5; 7 positions match TRBD1. The CDR3 covers 17 residues. J was trimmed by 0 bases and V by 4 bases; bases with no gene match: 9. Germline loops: CDR1 ENHRY, CDR2 SYGVKD. CDR3 residues: CAISAHPDRVSNQPQHF. DNA of the CDR3: TGTGCCATCAGTGCTCACCCCGACAGGGTTAGCAATCAGCCCCAGCATTTT.

The sample holds a few counts of this clone. The V and J genes are TRBV5-1 and TRBJ1-6, with a weak D call TRBD1 (6 bases). Trimming left V 2 bases short and J 13 bases short, with 10 bases between. Per the germline V gene, CDR1 is SGHRS and CDR2 is YFSETQ. The CDR3 has 12 amino acids. CDR3 loop: CASSLTGTPLHF. In nucleotides, the CDR3 is TGCGCCAGCAGCTTAACAGGGACCCCCCTCCACTTT.

To note about this clone: An end of the junction does not agree with germline; a read error may underlie this. The same CDR3 arises from other DNA sequences in this sample as well. The chain is built from TRBV7-2 and TRBJ1-3; TRBD1 is a possible D gene (6 bases). The germline V gene encodes CDR1 SGHTA and CDR2 FQGNSA. This CDR3 is 15 amino acids long. CDR3 residues: CASSWRTAGANTIYF. CDR3 DNA sequence: TGTGCCAGTAGCTGGAGGACAGCAGGGGCGAACACCATATATTTT.